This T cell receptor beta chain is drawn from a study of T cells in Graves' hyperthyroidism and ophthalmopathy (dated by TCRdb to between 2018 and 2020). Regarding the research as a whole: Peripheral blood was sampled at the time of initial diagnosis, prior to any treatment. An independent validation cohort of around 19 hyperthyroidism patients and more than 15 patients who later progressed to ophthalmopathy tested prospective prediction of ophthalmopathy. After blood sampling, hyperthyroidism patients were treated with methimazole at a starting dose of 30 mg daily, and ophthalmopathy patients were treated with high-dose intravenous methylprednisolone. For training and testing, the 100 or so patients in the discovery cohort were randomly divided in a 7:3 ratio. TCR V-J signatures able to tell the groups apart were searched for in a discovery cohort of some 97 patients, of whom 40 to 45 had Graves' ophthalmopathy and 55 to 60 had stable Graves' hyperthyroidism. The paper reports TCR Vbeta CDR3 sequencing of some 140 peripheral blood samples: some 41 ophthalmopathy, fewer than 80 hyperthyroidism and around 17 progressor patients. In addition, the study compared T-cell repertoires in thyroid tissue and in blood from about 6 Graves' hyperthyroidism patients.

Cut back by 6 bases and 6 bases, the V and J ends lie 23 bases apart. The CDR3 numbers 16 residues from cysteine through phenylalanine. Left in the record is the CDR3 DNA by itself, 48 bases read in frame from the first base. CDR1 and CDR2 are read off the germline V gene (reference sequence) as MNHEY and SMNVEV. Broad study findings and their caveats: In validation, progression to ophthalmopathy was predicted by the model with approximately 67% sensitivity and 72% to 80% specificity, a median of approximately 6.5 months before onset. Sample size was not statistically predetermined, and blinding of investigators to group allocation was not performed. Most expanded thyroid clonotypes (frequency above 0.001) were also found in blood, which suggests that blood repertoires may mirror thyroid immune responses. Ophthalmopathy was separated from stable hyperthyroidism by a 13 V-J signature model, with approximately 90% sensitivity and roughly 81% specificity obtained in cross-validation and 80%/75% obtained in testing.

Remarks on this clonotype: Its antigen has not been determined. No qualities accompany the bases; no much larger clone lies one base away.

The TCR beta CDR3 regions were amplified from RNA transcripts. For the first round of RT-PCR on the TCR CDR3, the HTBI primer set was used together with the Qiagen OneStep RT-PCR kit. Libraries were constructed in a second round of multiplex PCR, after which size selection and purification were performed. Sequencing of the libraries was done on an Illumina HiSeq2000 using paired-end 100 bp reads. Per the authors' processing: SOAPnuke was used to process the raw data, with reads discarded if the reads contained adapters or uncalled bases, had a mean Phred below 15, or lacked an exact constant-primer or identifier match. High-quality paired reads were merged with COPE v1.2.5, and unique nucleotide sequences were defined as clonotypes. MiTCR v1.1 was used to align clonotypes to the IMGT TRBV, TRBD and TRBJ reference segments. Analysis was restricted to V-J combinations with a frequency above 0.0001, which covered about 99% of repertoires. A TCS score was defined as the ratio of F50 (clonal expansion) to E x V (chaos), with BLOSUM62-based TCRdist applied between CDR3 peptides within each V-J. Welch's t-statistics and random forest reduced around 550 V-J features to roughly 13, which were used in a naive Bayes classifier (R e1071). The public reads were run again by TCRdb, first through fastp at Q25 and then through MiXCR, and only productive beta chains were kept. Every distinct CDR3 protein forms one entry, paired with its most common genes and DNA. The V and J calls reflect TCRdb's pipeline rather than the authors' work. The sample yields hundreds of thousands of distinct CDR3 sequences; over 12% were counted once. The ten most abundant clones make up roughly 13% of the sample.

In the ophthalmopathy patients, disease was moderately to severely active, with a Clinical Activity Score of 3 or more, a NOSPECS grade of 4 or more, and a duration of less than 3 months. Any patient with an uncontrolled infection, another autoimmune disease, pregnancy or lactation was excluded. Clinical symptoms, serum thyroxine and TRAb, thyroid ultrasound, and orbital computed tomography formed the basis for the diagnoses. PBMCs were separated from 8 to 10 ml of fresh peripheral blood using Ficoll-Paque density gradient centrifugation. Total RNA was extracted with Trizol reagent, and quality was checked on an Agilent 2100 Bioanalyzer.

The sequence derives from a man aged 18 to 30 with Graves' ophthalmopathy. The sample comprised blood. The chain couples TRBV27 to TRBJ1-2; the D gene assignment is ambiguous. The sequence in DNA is TGTGCCAGCAGCCCCCAAATTTCCAGAACTGTGCATGGCTACACCTTC. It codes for CASSPQISRTVHGYTF.